Listed below are T cell receptor beta chains from one sample, sequenced in a study of cytomegalovirus exposure and HLA in healthy donors. The table came from immunoSEQ multiplex PCR; TCRdb's copy has only in-frame clones and leaves some out. The sample has about 190,000 clones, roughly 75% seen once; the top ten hold approximately 4.8%. Material for sequencing was PBMCs. The receptors were sampled from a man younger than 45 in good health and CMV-seropositive. The CDR3 runs from the conserved cysteine through the conserved F or W. The D gene is left open where the match is weak. Rows may omit the clone size; those that give it use once, few, many or a size class.

TRBJ1-1 16 - TRBV12-5 TRBD1 CASGLVLHRGQTEAFF TGTGCTAGTGGTTTGGTACTCCACAGGGGGCAAACTGAAGCTTTCTTT
TRBJ1-3 14 - TRBV6-6 - CASIYGNSGNTIYF TGTGCCAGCATCTACGGTAACTCTGGAAACACCATATATTTT
TRBJ2-1 15 - TRBV7-3 TRBD2 CASSLSSGGYNEQFF TGTGCCAGCAGCTTATCTAGCGGGGGCTACAATGAGCAGTTCTTC
TRBJ2-7 14 - TRBV28 - CASSVGRGRGEQYF TGTGCCAGCAGCGTCGGGAGGGGGCGCGGCGAGCAGTACTTC
TRBJ2-5 14 - TRBV28 - CASSSPDRQETQYF TGTGCCAGCAGTTCCCCTGACAGGCAAGAGACCCAGTACTTC
TRBJ2-3 15 - TRBV18 TRBD2 CASSPLRGGSDTQYF TGTGCCAGCTCACCCCTGCGGGGGGGCTCGGATACGCAGTATTTT
TRBJ2-6 14 - TRBV10-3 TRBD2 CATGGGTGANVLTF TGTGCCACGGGAGGAGGGACCGGGGCCAACGTCCTGACTTTC
TRBJ1-4 16 - TRBV6-5 TRBD1 CASSYRSGGNNEKLFF TGTGCCAGCAGTTACCGGTCAGGGGGCAATAATGAAAAACTGTTTTTT
TRBJ1-1 14 - TRBV5-1 - CASSTGSFNTEAFF TGCGCCAGCAGCACCGGGAGTTTTAACACTGAAGCTTTCTTT
TRBJ2-2 18 - TRBV19 TRBD1 CARLWTGYIYKRTGELFF TGTGCCAGGTTATGGACAGGCTACATATATAAGCGAACCGGGGAGCTGTTTTTT
TRBJ2-3 17 - TRBV7-2 - CASSLVGSRAGTDTQYF TGTGCCAGCAGCTTAGTCGGCTCGCGGGCAGGCACAGATACGCAGTATTTT
TRBJ2-7 15 few TRBV18 - CASSPSQGGRYEQYF TGTGCCAGCTCACCAAGCCAGGGGGGTCGATACGAGCAGTACTTC
TRBJ2-7 15 few TRBV5-1 TRBD1 CASSQSRSGTGEQYF TGCGCCAGCAGCCAGTCTCGGTCCGGGACAGGCGAGCAGTACTTC
TRBJ1-6 15 - TRBV2 - CASSALGQNNSPLHF TGTGCCAGCAGTGCGTTAGGACAGAATAATTCACCCCTCCACTTT
TRBJ2-2 14 once TRBV19 - CASSIDQGTGELFF TGTGCCAGTAGTATTGACCAGGGGACCGGGGAGCTGTTTTTT
TRBJ1-6 13 - TRBV30 - CAWRTGNLSPLHF TGTGCCTGGAGGACGGGGAACCTTTCACCCCTCCACTTT
TRBJ2-2 16 - TRBV7-9 TRBD2 CASSLGDGRITGELFF TGTGCCAGCAGCTTGGGGGACGGGAGGATCACCGGGGAGCTGTTTTTT
TRBJ1-1 13 once TRBV9 - CASSTYRETEAFF TGTGCCAGCAGCACATACAGGGAAACTGAAGCTTTCTTT
TRBJ2-7 13 - TRBV11-2 - CAGGGLTPYEQYF TGTGCCGGAGGGGGCTTAACACCCTACGAGCAGTACTTC
TRBJ2-7 15 few TRBV7-2 TRBD1 CASSLPRQGAREQYF TGTGCCAGCAGCTTACCTCGACAGGGGGCGAGGGAGCAGTACTTC
TRBJ2-7 15 - TRBV28 - CASSNGGTEAYEQYF TGTGCCAGCAGTAACGGAGGGACGGAGGCATACGAGCAGTACTTC
TRBJ2-1 14 - TRBV7-2 TRBD2 CASSRRLAGDSKFF TGTGCCAGCAGCCGACGACTAGCGGGAGACTCGAAGTTCTTC
TRBJ2-2 16 - TRBV4-3 - CASSQDLGAGTGELFF TGCGCCAGCAGCCAAGATCTGGGGGCAGGCACCGGGGAGCTGTTTTTT
TRBJ2-1 15 - TRBV7-2 TRBD2 CASSPLASRGHEQFF TGTGCCAGCAGCCCACTAGCGTCCCGTGGTCATGAGCAGTTCTTC
TRBJ1-2 14 - TRBV28 - CASSLSGAYYGYTF TGTGCCAGCAGTTTATCAGGGGCGTACTATGGCTACACCTTC
TRBJ2-5 14 few TRBV2 TRBD2 CASSWREAWETQYF TGTGCCAGCAGTTGGCGGGAGGCCTGGGAGACCCAGTACTTC
TRBJ2-1 16 - TRBV7-8 TRBD1 CASSPGQGNLGNEQFF TGTGCCAGCAGTCCGGGACAGGGGAACCTAGGGAATGAGCAGTTCTTC
TRBJ1-1 16 - TRBV28 - CASSLGSATGNTEAFF TGTGCCAGCAGTTTAGGGTCAGCCACGGGTAACACTGAAGCTTTCTTT
TRBJ2-3 17 - TRBV4-2 TRBD2 CASSQENSGSFTDTQYF TGTGCCAGCAGCCAAGAAAACAGCGGGAGCTTCACAGATACGCAGTATTTT
TRBJ2-7 14 few TRBV6-1 - CASRGRRMTYEQYF TGTGCCAGCAGGGGGCGACGGATGACCTACGAGCAGTACTTC
TRBJ1-1 12 - TRBV30 TRBD1 CATDRANTEAFF TGTGCGACGGACAGGGCGAACACTGAAGCTTTCTTT
TRBJ1-2 12 - TRBV6-5 - CASSAGPTGYTF TGTGCCAGCAGTGCGGGCCCTACCGGCTACACCTTC
TRBJ2-2 15 few TRBV5-1 TRBD2 CASGPSGREAGELFF TGCGCCAGCGGCCCTAGCGGGAGAGAGGCCGGGGAGCTGTTTTTT
TRBJ2-3 12 - TRBV11-3 - CASSPRGDTQYF TGTGCCAGCAGCCCTAGGGGAGATACGCAGTATTTT
TRBJ1-5 15 - TRBV19 TRBD1 CASSTGGTYNQPQHF TGTGCCAGTAGTACAGGGGGTACCTACAATCAGCCCCAGCATTTT
TRBJ2-3 15 - TRBV9 TRBD2 CASSMQRERTDTQYF TGTGCCAGCAGCATGCAGCGGGAGAGGACAGATACGCAGTATTTT
TRBJ2-6 17 - TRBV10-1 - CASSGAGCGSGANVLTF TGCGCCAGCAGTGGGGCGGGTTGCGGCTCTGGGGCCAACGTCCTGACTTTC
TRBJ1-1 14 - TRBV5-1 TRBD1 CASSLSGGNTEAFF TGCGCCAGCAGCTTGTCAGGGGGGAACACTGAAGCTTTCTTT
TRBJ1-1 13 - TRBV25-1 - CASSPSWNTEAFF TGTGCCAGCAGTCCTAGTTGGAACACTGAAGCTTTCTTT
TRBJ1-5 14 few TRBV6-5 TRBD1 CASTTGVGNQPQHF TGTGCCAGCACCACAGGGGTAGGCAATCAGCCCCAGCATTTT